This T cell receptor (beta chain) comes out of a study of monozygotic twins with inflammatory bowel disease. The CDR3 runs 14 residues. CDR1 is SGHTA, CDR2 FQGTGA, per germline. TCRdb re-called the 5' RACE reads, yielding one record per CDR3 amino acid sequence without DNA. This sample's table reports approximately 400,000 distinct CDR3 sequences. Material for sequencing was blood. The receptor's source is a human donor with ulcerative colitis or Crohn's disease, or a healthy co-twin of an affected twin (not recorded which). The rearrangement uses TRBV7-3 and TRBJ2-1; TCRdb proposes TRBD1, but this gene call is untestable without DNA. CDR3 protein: CASSLVGGRDEQFF.